These 21 T cell receptor beta chains were sequenced from one sample in a study of shared clonotypes between healthy human individuals. Measured with immunoSEQ multiplex PCR; TCRdb has only the in-frame clones, and not every one. The top ten hold 0.4% to 0.55% of the sample, which has about 1.5 million clones, 95% to 99% seen once. The specimen was naive CD4+ T cells sorted from blood. Subset in this sample: CD45RA+ positively selected. All receptors derive from a man younger than 45 in good health.

The chain joins TRBV6-1 to TRBJ2-1; weak D call: TRBD1 (6 bases). The CDR3 is 15 residues long. Trimming took 4 bases from V and 10 from J, leaving 20 bases between them. CDR1 MNHNS and CDR2 SASEGT come from the germline V gene. CDR3 sequence: CASSGGQNLQGEQFF. The CDR3 region has the DNA TGTGCCAGCAGTGGGGGACAAAACCTCCAAGGGGAGCAGTTCTTC.

The chain carries TRBV7-9 and TRBJ1-1; D remains unclear. This CDR3 contains 13 residues. CDR1 and CDR2 from the germline V gene are SEHNR and FQNEAQ (reference sequence). Trimming removed 2 bases at V and 5 bases at J, with 9 bases between. The CDR3 bases are TGTGCCAGCAGCTTACTGGTGGAGACTGAAGCTTTCTTT. This translates into CASSLLVETEAFF. Together with reference TRBV7-9 and TRBJ1-1, the CDR3 gives the full variable domain: DTGVSQNPRHKITKRGQNVTFRCDPISEHNRLYWYRQTLGQGPEFLTYFQNEAQLEKSRLLSDRFSAERPKGSFSTLEIQRTEQGDSAMYLCASSLLVETEAFFGQGTRLTVV.

This chain joins TRBV25-1 and TRBJ2-1, with D perhaps being TRBD1 or TRBD2 (5 bases each). This CDR3 has 12 amino acids. Germline V gene sequence: CDR1 MGHDK, CDR2 SYGVNS. The V end was cut by 10 bases, the J end by 6 bases, with 13 bases between. CDR3 nucleotides: TGTGCCACGCAGGGAGAAACCAATGAGCAGTTCTTC. Translated, it gives CATQGETNEQFF.

The chain joins TRBV5-1 to TRBJ2-5; TRBD1 or TRBD2 may be the D gene (5 bases each). The CDR3 covers 15 residues. Germline V gives CDR1 SGHRS, CDR2 YFSETQ. The V gene lost 3 bases and the J gene lost 5 bases, with 17 bases spanning the gap. The CDR3 DNA is TGCGCCAGCAGCTCGGGGCAAGGGAAAGGGGAGACCCAGTACTTC. This sequence encodes CASSSGQGKGETQYF. The variable domain in full, with the rest retrieved from reference TRBV5-1 and TRBJ2-5, is KAGVTQTPRYLIKTRGQQVTLSCSPISGHRSVSWYQQTPGQGLQFLFEYFSETQRNKGNFPGRFSGRQFSNSRSEMNVSTLELGDSALYLCASSSGQGKGETQYFGPGTRLLVL.

In DNA form, the CDR3 reads TGTGCCAGCAGTTTTAAGGGAAGCACAGATACGCAGTATTTT. It is translated as CASSFKGSTDTQYF. The V call is TRBV28, the J call TRBJ2-3; no definite D call. The V gene's germline CDR1 is MDHEN and CDR2 SYDVKM. CDR3 length: 14 amino acids. The ends were cut back, 3 bases at V and 0 bases at J, with 7 bases in the middle.

The CDR3 loop reads CASSPPSPHLYEQYF. CDR3 coding DNA: TGTGCCAGCTCACCCCCTTCCCCCCACCTGTACGAGCAGTACTTC. The gene calls are TRBV18 and TRBJ2-7; D is unclear. Deletions cut 3 bases from V and 4 bases from J, with 16 bases between. Germline V CDR1 and CDR2: KGHSH, LQKENI. The CDR3 has 15 amino acids.

The chain couples TRBV6-6 to TRBJ2-7, with TRBD1 identical over 7 bases. This CDR3 comprises 11 residues. CDR1 is MNHNY and CDR2 is SVGAGI in the germline V gene (reference sequence). V was clipped by 6 bases and J by 6 bases; unmatched bases: 2. This CDR3 reads CASRQGFEQYF. The CDR3 DNA sequence: TGTGCCAGCAGACAGGGGTTCGAGCAGTACTTC.

V gene TRBV5-1 combines with J gene TRBJ2-1; 10 bases match TRBD1. The germline V gene has CDR1 SGHRS and CDR2 YFSETQ. J lost 9 bases, V lost 0 bases, and 3 bases had no gene match. This CDR3 has 14 amino acids. The CDR3 DNA sequence: TGCGCCAGCAGCTTGGAGACAGGGGGCGGTGAGCAGTTCTTC. Protein sequence: CASSLETGGGEQFF.

The CDR3 sequence: CASSEMSLADYNEQFF. The CDR3 nucleotides are TGTGCCAGCAGTGAAATGAGTCTAGCGGATTACAATGAGCAGTTCTTC. This sequence joins TRBV6-1 and TRBJ2-1; 7 bases align to TRBD2. CDR3 length: 16 residues. With 2 bases clipped from V and 4 bases from J, the junction kept 8 bases outside the gene matches. CDR1 is MNHNS, CDR2 SASEGT, per germline.

The CDR3 protein is CASQDSGANVLTF. The CDR3 region has the DNA TGCGCCAGCCAGGACTCTGGGGCCAACGTCCTGACTTTC. J is TRBJ2-6 and V is TRBV10-1; no clear D. This CDR3 contains 13 residues. CDR1 WNHNN and CDR2 SYGVQD come from the germline V gene (reference sequence). The V end was cut by 8 bases, the J end by 0 bases, with 5 bases between.

On this clone itself: Different DNA sequences within this sample yield the same CDR3. This rearrangement joins TRBV6-5 to TRBJ2-7; D is uncertain. V was shortened by 8 bases and J by 3 bases, with 11 bases between the two germline ends. This CDR3 has 12 amino acids. Germline V gives CDR1 MNHEY, CDR2 SVGAGI. The CDR3 DNA sequence: TGTGCCAGCTCCCAGAGTAGCTACGAGCAGTACTTC. Translating gives CASSQSSYEQYF.

This clone was picked up one time. The genes are TRBV7-2 and TRBJ2-5; D ambiguous. Per germline, CDR1 SGHTA and CDR2 FQGNSA. The CDR3 covers 14 residues. Deletions cut 1 base from V and 2 bases from J, with 8 bases between. The CDR3 region is CASSLVPGQETQYF. The CDR3 bases are TGTGCCAGCAGCTTAGTTCCCGGACAAGAGACCCAGTACTTC.

This chain connects TRBV7-3 to TRBJ2-1; the D gene could be TRBD1 or TRBD2 (5 bases each). The V gene lost 5 bases and the J gene lost 8 bases, with 13 bases spanning the gap. The germline gives CDR1 SGHTA, CDR2 FQGTGA. The CDR3 is 13 amino acids. The CDR3 DNA reads TGTGCCAGCAGCCCGGGGACCACCCATGAGCAGTTCTTC. Its protein is CASSPGTTHEQFF.

V usage is TRBV19 and J usage is TRBJ1-5, with D perhaps TRBD1 (5 bases). V gave up 6 bases and J gave up 1 base, with 10 bases separating them. Germline CDR1 and CDR2: LNHDA and SQIVND (reference sequence). The CDR3 has 14 residues. The CDR3 nucleotides are TGTGCCAGTAGACCGGGACTGAGCAATCAGCCCCAGCATTTT. Translating it yields CASRPGLSNQPQHF.

The chain is built from TRBV7-2 and TRBJ2-2; no reliable D call. The CDR3 is made up of 13 amino acids. Germline CDR1 reads SGHTA; CDR2 reads FQGNSA. Trimming stripped 8 bases from V and 1 base from J, with 8 bases between. The DNA for the CDR3 is TGTGCCAGCTCTTGGGGGAACACCGGGGAGCTGTTTTTT. The encoded protein is CASSWGNTGELFF. Variable domain in full (rest from reference TRBV7-2 and TRBJ2-2): GAGVSQSPSNKVTEKGKDVELRCDPISGHTALYWYRQSLGQGLEFLIYFQGNSAPDKSGLPSDRFSAERTGGSVSTLTIQRTQQEDSAVYLCASSWGNTGELFFGEGSRLTVL.

The chain uses TRBV9 and TRBJ2-1, with TRBD2 matching 7 bases. Germline-derived CDR1 and CDR2 are SGDLS and YYNGEE. Trimming took 7 bases from V and 4 from J; bases not matched to a gene: 17. The CDR3 consists of 17 residues. This CDR3 reads CASSRVAGANSYNEQFF. CDR3 sequence (DNA): TGTGCCAGCTCCCGGGTCGCGGGAGCTAATTCGTACAATGAGCAGTTCTTC.

This chain links TRBV2 with TRBJ2-7, with no clear D. The V end was cut by 8 bases, the J end by 3 bases, with 14 bases between. The CDR3 consists of 13 residues. Germline V gives CDR1 SNHLY, CDR2 FYNNEI. Written as DNA, the CDR3 is TGTGCCAGCCTGTTTTCCCGGCACTACGAGCAGTACTTC. This gives the protein CASLFSRHYEQYF.

The rearrangement links TRBV2 to TRBJ1-2, with D hard to call. This CDR3 has 13 residues. Germline values: CDR1 SNHLY, CDR2 FYNNEI. Trimming left V 7 bases short and J 4 bases short, with 13 bases between. The CDR3 spells CASTLREAYGYTF. CDR3 nucleotide sequence: TGTGCCAGCACCTTAAGGGAGGCCTATGGCTACACCTTC.

This chain links TRBV9 with TRBJ2-5; D gene ambiguous. This CDR3 is 14 amino acids long. Germline CDR1 reads SGDLS; CDR2 reads YYNGEE. Trimming shortened V by 4 bases and J by 2 bases, and 12 bases separated the two germline ends. This CDR3 is CASSPRALQETQYF. The CDR3 DNA sequence: TGTGCCAGCAGCCCCCGGGCCCTACAAGAGACCCAGTACTTC.

V and J are TRBV5-1 and TRBJ1-1, with D perhaps TRBD1 (5 bases). Germline-derived CDR1 and CDR2 are SGHRS and YFSETQ. The V gene lost 2 bases and the J gene lost 6 bases, with 11 bases spanning the gap. The CDR3 has 13 amino acids. CDR3: CASSLDTGPEAFF. The CDR3 bases are TGCGCCAGCAGCTTAGATACGGGACCTGAAGCTTTCTTT.

V gene TRBV18 combines with J gene TRBJ2-1; D not resolved. CDR1 is KGHSH, CDR2 LQKENI, per germline. V was clipped by 1 base and J by 7 bases, with 8 bases between them. The length of the CDR3 is 13 residues. CDR3 amino acids: CASSPRESNEQFF. In nucleotides, the CDR3 is TGTGCCAGCTCACCACGAGAGTCTAATGAGCAGTTCTTC.